The entry below describes one T cell receptor beta chain. The antigen remains undetermined. The data are from a study of response to subunit inactivated influenza vaccine. The study's findings and limits: Researchers suggested that each seasonal influenza vaccination recruits few new T cells.

TCRdb ran MiXCR on the RT-PCR reads and lists one entry per CDR3 protein. Here the sample spans about 500,000 distinct CDR3 sequences, about 17% being singletons. CDR1 SGHRS and CDR2 YFSETQ come from the germline V gene. The V and J ends lost 0 bases and 5 bases, in that order; junction bases with no gene match: 0. The CDR3 is made up of 15 amino acids. The source material was CD4+ T cells sorted from PBMCs, sampled around 2 years after vaccination. The source of this sequence is a man between 50 and 75 years old who received an inactivated influenza vaccine. The chain links TRBV5-1 to TRBJ2-1; 12 nucleotides line up with TRBD2. CDR3 sequence: CASSLGLAGDNEQFF. CDR3 in DNA: TGCGCCAGCAGCTTGGGACTAGCGGGAGACAATGAGCAGTTCTTC.